Included here is one T cell receptor (beta chain) sequence, with context. This entry comes from a study of blood T cell repertoires in COVID-19. The CDR3 loop spans 13 amino acids. Trimming left V 10 bases short and J 1 base short, with 13 bases between. This table comes from immunoSEQ multiplex PCR, and its TCRdb copy is limited to in-frame clones, with some not included. The table includes approximately 50,000 clones, more than 80% detected once. The clonotype originates from a human donor in a cohort sampled during active COVID-19. Sequences were obtained from peripheral blood. The V and J genes are TRBV12-3 or TRBV12-4 and TRBJ1-1; D remains ambiguous. The DNA of the CDR3 is TGTGCCACCAGAGAGGGCGAGAACACTGAAGCTTTCTTT. Its translation: CATREGENTEAFF.